Included here is one T cell receptor beta chain sequence, with context. Its recognized antigen is unknown. No base quality information exists; no much larger clone differs at one position. TCRbeta CDR3 regions were amplified from genomic DNA using the immunoSEQ Assay, a bias-controlled multiplex PCR. The paper's processing steps were these. The number of nucleated cells in each sample was estimated by amplification of reference gene primers within the assay. To quantify the absolute abundance of each unique TCRbeta CDR3 rearrangement, sequence reads were collapsed and filtered. Productive Simpson clonality was computed per sample as the square root of Simpson's diversity index over productive rearrangements. Entries here come from immuneACCESS through TCRdb and include only in-frame sequences with V and J called. Some clones fail to appear in such tables; in the studies checked, an unresolved V gene covers under half of the shortfall, and the cause of the remainder is unknown. From that table come the V and J calls and clone size; the DNA was used to work out D and trimming. The sample table shows 200,000 or so clones, and 88% are seen once. More than 3% of the sample belongs to the ten largest clones.

This entry belongs to a study of blood T cell repertoires in COVID-19 (dated by TCRdb to 2020 to 2022). For context, the study as a whole: Samples from collaborators originated in the United States, Italy and Spain and spanned both the acute and convalescent phases of COVID-19. The prospective study material was composed of cDNA or gDNA derived from T cells, B-cell-depleted T cells, or PBMCs. Deeply sampled blood TCRbeta repertoires from subjects exposed to, actively infected with, or recovered from COVID-19 were included in the dataset. A freely available public database, intended as a resource for researchers studying the immune response to SARS-CoV-2, is where the repertoires were released. The samples were drawn from the first 160 participants of the ongoing ImmuneRACE study and from under 1,500 subjects provided by 6 global collaborators. A de-identified subject ID, COVID-19 status, age in years and sex were almost always included in the sample metadata. HLA class I and class II types, where available, came from metadata supplied by the sample provider rather than from assay-based typing. What the research found in general, with its limitations: How much clinical and demographic metadata was included differed by source and by participant, and the metadata was provided uncurated.

Enrolling through a virtual design, the prospective study's participants ranged in age from roughly 18 to 100 years and lived across roughly 23 United States geographic areas. To assign participants to cohorts, the prospective study relied on clinical history that participants themselves reported in a screening survey and a study questionnaire. A participant counted as exposed if, within 2 weeks of entering the study, that participant had been in contact with someone who had a PCR-confirmed or clinician-diagnosed COVID-19 case. Mobile phlebotomists in the prospective study collected whole blood, serum and a nasopharyngeal or oropharyngeal swab from every participant. Additional blood draws and questionnaires over an approximately 2-month period could optionally be provided by prospective study participants. Blood samples from the prospective study were shipped frozen or at room temperature prior to DNA extraction.

The receptor comes from a woman aged 25 to 39 who had been exposed to COVID-19. Sequences were obtained from PBMCs or T cells enriched from blood (not recorded which).

The CDR3 region reads CATSRDRGANTEAFF. The DNA reads as follows: TGTGCCACCAGCAGAGATCGGGGGGCGAACACTGAAGCTTTCTTT. The chain links TRBV15 with TRBJ1-1, and TRBD1 may be the D gene, going by 6 matching bases. V sheds 0 bases and J sheds 1 base, leaving 9 bases between their ends. Its CDR3 holds 15 amino acids, cysteine through phenylalanine. The entry retains the CDR3 DNA only, 45 bases that are in frame from base 1. The germline V gene (reference sequence) yields LNHNV for CDR1 and YYDKDF for CDR2.